This entry lists 32 T cell receptor beta chains sequenced from one sample in a study of T cell repertoires in cytomegalovirus infection. The antigens for these receptors are not known. TCRdb re-analysed the reads in MiXCR, keeping a single row per CDR3 protein. The table has approximately 990,000 distinct CDR3 sequences, approximately 33% seen once. Sequences were derived from cultured CD8+ T cells from PBMCs, sampled from culture after CMV antigen stimulation. The source of these receptors is a human donor in good health (CMV status not recorded). Some clones in this sample may be carry-over from other donors' samples.

This chain uses TRBV7-9 with TRBJ1-1, with a tentative D call TRBD1 (5 bases). V lost 5 bases to trimming and J lost 1 base, with 14 bases between them. CDR3 length: 15 amino acids. The germline CDR1 and CDR2 sequences are SEHNR and FQNEAQ (reference sequence). CDR3 region: CASSPRGRGNTEAFF. Written as DNA, the CDR3 is TGTGCCAGCAGCCCTAGAGGGAGGGGGAACACTGAAGCTTTCTTT.

The chain is built from TRBV12-5 and TRBJ2-1; maybe TRBD1 (5 bases). CDR3 length equals 16 residues. With 0 bases removed from V and 5 bases from J, the gap between germline ends came to 14 bases. Germline lookup yields CDR1 LGHNT and CDR2 FRNRAP. The CDR3 DNA is TGTGCTAGTGGTTTGGTACTGGGGCAGGGCCACAATGAGCAGTTCTTC. This encodes CASGLVLGQGHNEQFF.

This clonotype was observed a few times. The V call is TRBV7-9, the J call TRBJ2-7; the D call may be TRBD1 or TRBD2 (5 bases each). Germline V lookup: CDR1 SEHNR, CDR2 FQNEAQ (reference sequence). There are 14 residues in the CDR3. V shed 0 bases and J shed 4 bases, with 10 bases lying between them. The DNA of the CDR3 is TGTGCCAGCAGCTTAGCAGGGACGGAGTACGAGCAGTACTTC. The encoded protein is CASSLAGTEYEQYF.

A note on this clonotype: A read error may explain this, as a much larger clone is one base away. The chain uses TRBV7-6 and TRBJ1-6; no definite D call. Germline V gives CDR1 SGHVS, CDR2 FNYEAQ. The CDR3 loop spans 17 amino acids. CDR3 coding DNA: TGTACCAGCAGCCTACCTCCCGTGGGAGGTACTAATTCACCCCTCCACTTT. This gives the protein CTSSLPPVGGTNSPLHF.

The rearrangement links TRBV5-1 to TRBJ1-2; D is uncertain. The CDR3 extends over 14 amino acids. V lost 3 bases and J 8 bases, leaving 17 bases between the germline ends. Germline CDR1 is SGHRS and CDR2 is YFSETQ. CDR3 nucleotide sequence: TGCGCCAGCAGCTCGCCTCTTGGGAGTTCGGGCTACACCTTC. Protein: CASSSPLGSSGYTF.

Notes on this clonotype: Germline and junction disagree at one end, which may indicate a read error. V usage is TRBV4-1 and J usage is TRBJ2-7, with 10 bases aligning to TRBD2. CDR3 length: 15 residues. CDR1 is MGHRA, CDR2 YSYEKL, per germline. In DNA form, the CDR3 reads TGTGCCAGCAGCCAATCACCGGGACTAGCGTACGAGCAGTACTTC. This codes for CASSQSPGLAYEQYF.

This clonotype was counted only a few times. The chain is built from TRBV12-3 or TRBV12-4 and TRBJ1-1; 11 bases agree with TRBD1. V shed 5 bases, J shed 11 bases, and the junction held 7 bases outside the gene matches. This CDR3 contains 13 residues. The chain's CDR3 is CASSIRDRGTAFF. In nucleotides, the CDR3 is TGTGCCAGCAGTATCCGGGACAGGGGGACCGCTTTCTTT.

J is TRBJ1-2 and V is TRBV27; 7 bases are a match to TRBD1. The CDR3 covers 18 residues. Trimming took 3 bases from V and 0 from J; bases not matched to a gene: 13. Looked up from germline, CDR1 is MNHEY and CDR2 is SMNVEV (reference sequence). The CDR3 sequence is CASSFTGALISTNYGYTF. CDR3 coding DNA: TGTGCCAGCAGTTTCACAGGGGCCCTTATCTCGACTAACTATGGCTACACCTTC.

This chain connects TRBV2 to TRBJ1-4; D ambiguous. This CDR3 has 14 residues. Looked up from germline, CDR1 is SNHLY and CDR2 is FYNNEI. With 8 bases removed from V and 0 bases from J, the gap between germline ends came to 10 bases. This CDR3 is CASHPYATNEKLFF. CDR3 nucleotide sequence: TGTGCCAGCCACCCGTACGCAACTAATGAAAAACTGTTTTTT.

This clonotype was observed at least ten times. The CDR3 loop reads CASSPHSSTDTQYF. The CDR3 nucleotides are TGCGCCAGCAGCCCGCACAGTAGCACAGATACGCAGTATTTT. The chain has TRBV4-3 and TRBJ2-3; D is undetermined. CDR3 length: 14 amino acids. Per germline, CDR1 LGHNA and CDR2 YSLEER. V lost 4 bases and J lost 0, with 8 bases in between.

As for this clonotype: A clone one base away is much larger, so this may be a read error. The V call is TRBV12-3 or TRBV12-4, the J call TRBJ2-7; no clear D. The CDR3 totals 13 residues. The CDR3 region has the DNA TGTGTCAGCAGTCCAGATCTCCCCTACGAGCAGTACGTC. Translating gives CVSSPDLPYEQYV.

The chain links TRBV27 to TRBJ2-7; D gene uncertain. This CDR3 contains 11 residues. The V gene lost 8 bases and the J gene lost 3 bases, with 8 bases spanning the gap. Looked up from germline, CDR1 is MNHEY and CDR2 is SMNVEV (reference sequence). This chain's CDR3 is CASGRLYEQYF. The CDR3 nucleotides read TGTGCCAGCGGACGCCTCTACGAGCAGTACTTC.

CDR3 in amino acids: CASSYSSMGYDEQYV. For the CDR3, the DNA is TGTGCCAGCAGTTACTCGAGTATGGGGTACGACGAGCAGTACGTC. The J gene is TRBJ2-7, the V gene TRBV6-2 or TRBV6-3; D call uncertain. There are 15 residues in the CDR3. The germline V gene encodes CDR1 MNHEY and CDR2 SVGEGT. V lost 0 bases and J 5 bases, leaving 14 bases between the germline ends.

This clonotype has more than one count but fewer than ten. This CDR3 reads CASSPSAGGPDEQFF. Here the CDR3 DNA reads TGTGCCAGCAGCCCATCAGCGGGGGGGCCGGATGAGCAGTTCTTC. V gene TRBV7-9 combines with J gene TRBJ2-1; 10 nucleotides align to TRBD2. V lost 5 bases to trimming and J lost 8 bases; unmatched junction nucleotides: 9. This CDR3 comprises 15 residues. Looked up from germline, CDR1 is SEHNR and CDR2 is FQNEAQ (reference sequence).

The chain uses TRBV7-4 and TRBJ2-1; 8 bases fit TRBD2. V trimming: 0 bases; J trimming: 8 bases; junction bases outside the gene matches: 3. There are 14 residues in the CDR3. Germline values: CDR1 SGHVT, CDR2 SQSDAQ. As DNA, the CDR3 is TGTGCCAGCAGCTTAGCGCCGGGGGGGGATGAGCAGTTCTTC. Translated, it gives CASSLAPGGDEQFF.

The chain has TRBV19 and TRBJ2-6, with no clear D. The CDR3 extends over 13 amino acids. Germline V gene sequence: CDR1 LNHDA, CDR2 SQIVND (reference sequence). V was pared by 8 bases and J by 3 bases, with 8 bases between. The CDR3, as DNA: TGTGCCAGTGACATGGATGGGGCCAACGTCCTGACTTTC. Translation: CASDMDGANVLTF. Full variable domain (remainder filled in from reference TRBV19 and TRBJ2-6): DGGITQSPKYLFRKEGQNVTLSCEQNLNHDAMYWYRQDPGQGLRLIYYSQIVNDFQKGDIAEGYSVSREKKESFPLTVTSAQKNPTAFYLCASDMDGANVLTFGAGSRLTVL.

This clonotype has a handful of counts. This chain uses TRBV10-3 with TRBJ1-2, with D possibly matching TRBD1 (6 bases). Per the germline V gene, CDR1 is ENHRY and CDR2 is SYGVKD. This CDR3 has 14 residues. The ends were cut back, 7 bases at V and 2 bases at J, with 14 bases in the middle. CDR3 sequence reads: CAITSSGANYGYTF. CDR3 DNA: TGTGCCATCACTTCATCAGGGGCAAACTATGGCTACACCTTC.

This clonotype appeared a few times. This chain joins TRBV27 and TRBJ1-5; D may be TRBD1 (6 bases). Germline V CDR1 and CDR2: MNHEY, SMNVEV (reference sequence). The germline V and J ends were trimmed by 5 bases and 3 bases, with 11 bases remaining between them. The length of the CDR3 is 14 residues. As DNA, the CDR3 is TGTGCCAGCAGTCAACAGGGAACCAATCAGCCCCAGCATTTT. Its protein product is CASSQQGTNQPQHF.

This clonotype has more than one count but fewer than ten. V is TRBV12-3 or TRBV12-4 and J is TRBJ1-4; 9 nucleotides line up with TRBD1. This CDR3 contains 15 residues. Trimming removed 3 bases from V and 8 bases from J; junction bases left unmatched: 7. In DNA form, the CDR3 reads TGTGCCAGCAGTTTGAGGGGGACAGGGAGCGAAAAACTGTTTTTT. This codes for CASSLRGTGSEKLFF.

The chain joins TRBV19 to TRBJ1-2; D is unresolved. The germline V gene encodes CDR1 LNHDA and CDR2 SQIVND (reference sequence). The CDR3 spans 13 residues. V was cut by 3 bases and J by 6 bases, with 11 bases left in between. The CDR3 coding sequence is TGTGCCAGTAGTATTACGGACTGGAATGGCTACACCTTC. Amino acid sequence: CASSITDWNGYTF.

This clonotype was seen a few times. The rearrangement joins TRBV7-8 to TRBJ1-5, with D unclear. CDR3 length: 17 residues. V lost 0 bases to trimming and J lost 7 bases, with 19 bases between them. The V gene's germline CDR1 is SGHVS and CDR2 FQNEAQ. The CDR3 is CASSLAGVARGSQPQHF. The CDR3 region has the DNA TGTGCCAGCAGCTTAGCAGGTGTTGCTCGGGGTTCCCAGCCCCAGCATTTT.

The chain employs TRBV2 and TRBJ2-6, with D perhaps TRBD2 (5 bases). Germline CDR1 is SNHLY and CDR2 is FYNNEI. This CDR3 is built from 17 residues. V lost 8 bases to trimming and J lost 0 bases, with 17 bases between them. The CDR3 reads CASGERLRYSGANVLTF. CDR3 DNA sequence: TGTGCCAGCGGGGAGAGACTCAGGTACTCTGGGGCCAACGTCCTGACTTTC.

This clonotype appeared a few times. V is TRBV27 and J is TRBJ2-3; TRBD2 matches 9 bases. This CDR3 is 18 amino acids long. Losses at the gene ends were 5 bases for V and 2 bases for J; bases not matched to a gene: 14. In germline, CDR1 is MNHEY, CDR2 SMNVEV (reference sequence). CDR3 region: CASSPPRGAGGLTDTQYF. The CDR3, as DNA: TGTGCCAGCAGTCCCCCCCGGGGGGCGGGGGGGCTCACAGATACGCAGTATTTT.

This clonotype was detected ten times or more. The chain is built from TRBV13 and TRBJ2-5; TRBD2 matches 9 bases. V shed 7 bases, J shed 5 bases, and the junction held 5 bases outside the gene matches. The CDR3 is 13 residues long. CDR1 is PRHDT, CDR2 FYEKMQ, per germline (reference sequence). CDR3 sequence (DNA): TGTGCCAGCATCTTTAGCGGGGGTGAGACCCAGTACTTC. Encoded protein: CASIFSGGETQYF.

Worth noting for this clonotype: Compared with germline, one end of the junction differs, possibly owing to a read error. The rearrangement links TRBV7-9 to TRBJ1-3; D is unresolved. CDR1 and CDR2 (germline): SEHNR, FQNEAQ (reference sequence). CDR3 length: 13 amino acids. The CDR3 DNA sequence: TGTGCCAGCAGCAACAGCCTGGGAAACACCGTATATTTT. Its protein product is CASSNSLGNTVYF.

A few counts support this clonotype. Here the CDR3 reads CASAMGTGINTEAFF. The CDR3 DNA follows: TGTGCCAGCGCCATGGGGACAGGGATAAACACTGAAGCTTTCTTT. The chain joins TRBV27 to TRBJ1-1, with TRBD1 identical over 9 bases. This CDR3 is built from 15 residues. With 8 bases clipped from V and 2 bases from J, the junction kept 9 bases outside the gene matches. CDR1 is MNHEY and CDR2 is SMNVEV in the germline V gene (reference sequence).

This rearrangement joins TRBV7-6 to TRBJ1-4; TRBD1 agrees at 7 bases. Germline-derived CDR1 and CDR2 are SGHVS and FNYEAQ. The length of the CDR3 is 16 residues. J was trimmed by 3 bases and V by 2 bases; bases with no gene match: 6. CDR3 protein: CASSLWDSGPNEKLFF. The CDR3 coding sequence is TGTGCCAGCAGCTTATGGGACAGTGGACCTAATGAAAAACTGTTTTTT.

This clonotype was detected a few times. The J gene is TRBJ2-1, the V gene TRBV6-6; D not certain. V shed 2 bases and J shed 6 bases, with 8 bases lying between them. In germline, CDR1 is MNHNY, CDR2 SVGAGI (reference sequence). The CDR3 sequence is 13 residues long. The CDR3 is CASSYGQANEQFF. DNA of the CDR3: TGTGCCAGCAGTTACGGCCAGGCCAATGAGCAGTTCTTC.

The table lists this clonotype with a count of one. The V gene is TRBV5-1, the J gene TRBJ2-5; TRBD1 aligns across 11 bases. With 3 bases clipped from V and 5 bases from J, the junction kept 6 bases outside the gene matches. This CDR3 has 15 amino acids. In germline, CDR1 is SGHRS, CDR2 YFSETQ. The CDR3 sequence is CASSWPGQGDETQYF. CDR3 bases: TGCGCCAGCAGCTGGCCGGGACAGGGGGATGAGACCCAGTACTTC.

In this sample, this clonotype turned up a few times. The chain couples TRBV7-8 to TRBJ2-7; no clear D. Looked up from germline, CDR1 is SGHVS and CDR2 is FQNEAQ. The CDR3 covers 15 residues. V was shortened by 1 base and J by 2 bases, with 12 bases between the two germline ends. This CDR3 is CASSLGGQFPYEQYF. CDR3 bases: TGTGCCAGCAGCTTAGGGGGTCAGTTCCCCTACGAGCAGTACTTC.

This clonotype showed up many times. The V gene is TRBV7-9, the J gene TRBJ1-1; D not resolved. Deletions cut 5 bases from V and 0 bases from J, with 7 bases between. The V gene's germline CDR1 is SEHNR and CDR2 FQNEAQ (reference sequence). The CDR3 runs to 13 residues. The CDR3: CASSRPMNTEAFF. The CDR3 DNA reads as TGTGCCAGCAGCCGCCCCATGAACACTGAAGCTTTCTTT. Drawing the rest from reference TRBV7-9 and TRBJ1-1, the complete variable domain is DTGVSQNPRHKITKRGQNVTFRCDPISEHNRLYWYRQTLGQGPEFLTYFQNEAQLEKSRLLSDRFSAERPKGSFSTLEIQRTEQGDSAMYLCASSRPMNTEAFFGQGTRLTVV.

This clonotype was seen a few times. The chain is built from TRBV11-2 and TRBJ2-5; D possibly matches TRBD1 or TRBD2 (5 bases each). The CDR3 is made up of 14 amino acids. CDR1 and CDR2 (germline): SGHAT, FQNNGV. Trimming took 1 base from V and 4 from J, leaving 10 bases between them. CDR3 nucleotide sequence: TGTGCCAGCAGCTTAGGTCGGGGCCTAGAGACCCAGTACTTC. Translating it yields CASSLGRGLETQYF.